This T cell receptor beta chain emerged from a study of blood T cell repertoires in COVID-19. Study in general: From the United States, Italy and Spain came samples of acute and convalescent COVID-19. PBMCs, B-cell-depleted T cells, or T cells were the source of the cDNA or gDNA that made up the material.

This CDR3 spans 16 amino acids. V gave up 5 bases and J gave up 1 base, with 15 bases separating them. The germline V gene encodes CDR1 LNHDA and CDR2 SQIVND (reference sequence). The assay was immunoSEQ multiplex PCR, and TCRdb's table has in-frame clones only and misses some. The sample shows about 140,000 clones, about four fifths of them seen only once. The source of this sequence is a human donor in a cohort sampled during active COVID-19. The rearrangement links TRBV19 to TRBJ1-5; TRBD1 might be the D (6 bases). Sample: peripheral blood. CDR3 sequence: CASSARTDVSNQPQHF. For the CDR3, the DNA is TGTGCCAGTAGTGCCCGGACAGACGTGAGCAATCAGCCCCAGCATTTT.